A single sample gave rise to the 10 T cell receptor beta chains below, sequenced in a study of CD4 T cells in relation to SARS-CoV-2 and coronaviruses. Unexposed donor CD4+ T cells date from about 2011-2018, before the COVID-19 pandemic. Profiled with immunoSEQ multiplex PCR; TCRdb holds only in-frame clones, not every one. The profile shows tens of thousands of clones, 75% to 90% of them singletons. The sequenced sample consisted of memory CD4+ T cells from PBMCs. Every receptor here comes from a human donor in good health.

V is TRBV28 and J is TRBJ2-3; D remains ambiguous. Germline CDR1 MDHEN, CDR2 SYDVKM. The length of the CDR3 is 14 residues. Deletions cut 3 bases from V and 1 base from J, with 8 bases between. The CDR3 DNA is TGTGCCAGCAGTTTGGAAAAAGGCACAGATACGCAGTATTTT. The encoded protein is CASSLEKGTDTQYF.

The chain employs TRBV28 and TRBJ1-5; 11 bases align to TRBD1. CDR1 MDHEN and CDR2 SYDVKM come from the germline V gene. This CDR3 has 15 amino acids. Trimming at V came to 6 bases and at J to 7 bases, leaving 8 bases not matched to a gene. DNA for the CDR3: TGTGCCAGCAGCTCGGGACAGGGGGTTGGGCAGCCCCAGCATTTT. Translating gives CASSSGQGVGQPQHF.

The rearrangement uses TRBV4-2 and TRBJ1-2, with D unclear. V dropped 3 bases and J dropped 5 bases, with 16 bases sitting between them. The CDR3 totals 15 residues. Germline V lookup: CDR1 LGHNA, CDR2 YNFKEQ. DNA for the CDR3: TGTGCCAGCAGCCAGGACGCCGGGCCCAGATATGGCTACACCTTC. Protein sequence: CASSQDAGPRYGYTF.

CDR3 in DNA: TGTGCCAGCAGCTTTAGCGGGAGGGTATACGAGACCCAGTACTTC. Its translation: CASSFSGRVYETQYF. The chain carries TRBV7-2 and TRBJ2-5, with TRBD2 matching 11 bases. This CDR3 contains 15 residues. V was pared by 3 bases and J by 5 bases, with 5 bases of the junction left unmatched. The germline gives CDR1 SGHTA, CDR2 FQGNSA.

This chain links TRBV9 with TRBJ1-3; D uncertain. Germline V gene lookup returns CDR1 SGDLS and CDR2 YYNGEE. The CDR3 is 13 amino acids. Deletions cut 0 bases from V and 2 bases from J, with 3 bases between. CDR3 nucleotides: TGTGCCAGCAGCGTAGAGACTGGAAACACCATATATTTT. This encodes CASSVETGNTIYF.

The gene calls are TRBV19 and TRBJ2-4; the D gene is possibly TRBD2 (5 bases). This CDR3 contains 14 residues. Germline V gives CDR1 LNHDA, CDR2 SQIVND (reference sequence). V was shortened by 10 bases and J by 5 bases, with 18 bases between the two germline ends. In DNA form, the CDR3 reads TGTGCCACCACCGCCCGCGGAGCGGAAAACATTCAGTACTTC. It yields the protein CATTARGAENIQYF. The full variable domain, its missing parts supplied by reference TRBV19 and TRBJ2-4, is DGGITQSPKYLFRKEGQNVTLSCEQNLNHDAMYWYRQDPGQGLRLIYYSQIVNDFQKGDIAEGYSVSREKKESFPLTVTSAQKNPTAFYLCATTARGAENIQYFGAGTRLSVL.

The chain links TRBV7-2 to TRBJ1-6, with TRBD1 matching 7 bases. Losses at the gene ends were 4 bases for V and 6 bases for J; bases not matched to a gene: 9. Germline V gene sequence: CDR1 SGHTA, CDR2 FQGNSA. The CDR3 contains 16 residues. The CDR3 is CASSSDRARTNSPLHF. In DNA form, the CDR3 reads TGTGCCAGCAGCTCCGACAGGGCCCGGACTAATTCACCCCTCCACTTT.

The CDR3 spells CASRRAEGRETQYF. The CDR3 DNA reads TGCGCCAGCAGGAGGGCGGAGGGGCGAGAGACCCAGTACTTC. This sequence joins TRBV5-1 and TRBJ2-5; possibly TRBD2 for D (6 bases). The CDR3 loop spans 14 amino acids. The V end lost 5 bases, the J end lost 4 bases, and 15 bases lay between the germline ends. Germline CDR1 SGHRS, CDR2 YFSETQ.

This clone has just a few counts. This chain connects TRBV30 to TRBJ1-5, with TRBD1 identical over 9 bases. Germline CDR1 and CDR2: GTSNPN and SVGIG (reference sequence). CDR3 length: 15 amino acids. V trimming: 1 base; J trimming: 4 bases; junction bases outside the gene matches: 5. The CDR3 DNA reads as TGTGCCTGGAGTGACGGACAGGGGAGGAATCAGCCCCAGCATTTT. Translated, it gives CAWSDGQGRNQPQHF.

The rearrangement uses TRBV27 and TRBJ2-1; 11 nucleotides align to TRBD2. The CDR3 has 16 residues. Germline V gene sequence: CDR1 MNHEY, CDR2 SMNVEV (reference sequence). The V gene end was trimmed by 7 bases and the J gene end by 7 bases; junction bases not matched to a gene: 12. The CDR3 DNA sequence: TGTGCCAGCACCTCTACAACTAGCGGGAGTCAAAATGAGCAGTTCTTC. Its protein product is CASTSTTSGSQNEQFF.